This TCR beta chain was identified during a study of early T cells in non-severe SARS-CoV-2 infection. In the library, individual cDNA molecules carried attached unique molecular identifiers. TCRdb processed the 5' RACE reads anew with MiXCR; each CDR3 protein has one entry. The sample lists around 50,000 distinct CDR3 sequences; about 11% were seen once. This clonotype was picked up many times. An end of the junction does not agree with germline; a read error may underlie this. The CDR3 length is 15 residues. The germline gives CDR1 SGHVS, CDR2 FQNEAQ. This receptor was identified in an adult who was a healthcare worker with PCR-confirmed SARS-CoV-2 infection or an uninfected control (not recorded which). This chain links TRBV7-8 with TRBJ2-1; 12 nucleotides match TRBD2. The specimen was whole blood. The CDR3 sequence is CASSLAGGLDNEQFF. The CDR3 DNA reads as TGTGCCAGCAGCCTAGCGGGGGGGCTTGACAATGAGCAGTTCTTC.